This T cell receptor beta chain was recovered during a study of T-cell memory formation after mild COVID-19. On the study more broadly: Largely donor-specific sequence clusters came from a couple of donors. Whole-study findings and limits: Later expanders leaned CD4+, whereas day 15 to 85 contracting clones were balanced CD4/CD8.

The V and J ends lost 2 bases and 0 bases, in that order; junction bases with no gene match: 9. This CDR3 has 18 residues. Germline V CDR1 and CDR2: MGHRA, YSYEKL. This clonotype was seen more than once but under ten times. Its antigen is still unknown. TCRdb reprocessed the 5' RACE reads via MiXCR and lists one record per CDR3 protein. The sample consists of a few hundred thousand distinct CDR3 sequences, over 11% of them appearing once. The J gene is TRBJ2-1, the V gene TRBV4-1; 8 bases line up with TRBD1. The sample taken for sequencing was PBMCs or a T cell subset sorted from them (not recorded which). This receptor was obtained from a man aged 18 to 35 who had mild COVID-19 (a few samples of this study predate the infection). Cell type and time point are not known. The CDR3 loop is CASSQLQGGQSSYNEQFF. The DNA of the CDR3 is TGCGCCAGCAGCCAACTACAGGGGGGCCAGAGCTCCTACAATGAGCAGTTCTTC.